Listed below are T cell receptor beta chains from one sample, sequenced in a study of tumor T cells in aggressive B-cell lymphoma. Sequencing was performed with immunoSEQ multiplex PCR; in TCRdb, only in-frame clones are kept and a portion is missing. This sample carries 2,000 to 2,500 clones, 82% of them seen once, and the ten largest clones take approximately 4.5%. The material sequenced was tumor tissue. Receptors were obtained from an adult with diffuse large B cell lymphoma. The CDR3 runs from the conserved cysteine through the conserved F or W. D genes are given only for firm matches. Size is omitted from some rows. Given values are once, few, many or a class for expanded clones.

V,D,J,size,CDR3,DNA
TRBV6-5,.,TRBJ2-3,.,CASTSGGAITDTQYF,TGTGCCAGCACCTCCGGGGGAGCCATCACAGATACGCAGTATTTT
TRBV28,.,TRBJ2-1,.,CASSSSRAGAGNEQFF,TGTGCCAGCAGTTCCTCTAGGGCAGGGGCGGGCAATGAGCAGTTCTTC
TRBV28,.,TRBJ2-5,.,CASSPHYPDQETQYF,TGTGCCAGCAGTCCACACTACCCCGACCAAGAGACCCAGTACTTC
TRBV18,TRBD2,TRBJ2-5,.,CASSPRELAGFQETQYF,TGTGCCAGCTCACCTCGTGAGCTAGCGGGATTTCAAGAGACCCAGTACTTC
TRBV11-2,.,TRBJ2-3,.,CASSLGADTQYF,TGTGCCAGCAGCTTAGGAGCAGATACGCAGTATTTT
TRBV29-1,.,TRBJ2-1,.,CSVWDSRSGQFF,TGCAGCGTCTGGGACTCCCGGTCAGGGCAGTTCTTC
TRBV19,.,TRBJ2-3,once,CASSQARSPGDTQYF,TGTGCCAGTAGTCAAGCGCGGAGCCCGGGAGATACGCAGTATTTT
TRBV15,TRBD2,TRBJ2-1,.,CATSRETSGGEQFF,TGTGCCACCAGCAGAGAAACTAGCGGAGGGGAGCAATTCTTC
TRBV7-6,TRBD1,TRBJ1-1,.,CASSLAGTGGTEAFF,TGTGCCAGCAGCTTAGCCGGGACAGGGGGTACTGAAGCTTTCTTT
TRBV2,.,TRBJ1-1,few,CASSEVAGRTEAFF,TGTGCCAGCAGTGAGGTGGCAGGGCGAACTGAAGCTTTCTTT
TRBV28,TRBD2,TRBJ2-7,.,CASSSRTSGSTYEQYF,TGTGCCAGCAGTTCTAGGACTAGCGGGAGTACCTACGAGCAGTACTTC
TRBV7-6,.,TRBJ2-2,once,CASSLWAAGTGELFF,TGTGCCAGCAGCTTATGGGCGGCAGGGACCGGGGAGCTGTTTTTT
TRBV7-9,TRBD2,TRBJ2-1,.,CASSREAGGIYNEQFF,TGTGCCAGCAGCAGGGAAGCGGGAGGGATTTACAATGAGCAGTTCTTC
TRBV1,.,TRBJ1-1,.,CTSSQEGDRGLTEAFF,TGCACCAGCAGCCAAGAAGGGGATCGAGGTCTCACTGAAGCTTTCTTT
TRBV27,TRBD1,TRBJ1-1,.,CASSFSGTGIAFF,TGTGCCAGCAGTTTTTCCGGGACAGGGATCGCTTTCTTT